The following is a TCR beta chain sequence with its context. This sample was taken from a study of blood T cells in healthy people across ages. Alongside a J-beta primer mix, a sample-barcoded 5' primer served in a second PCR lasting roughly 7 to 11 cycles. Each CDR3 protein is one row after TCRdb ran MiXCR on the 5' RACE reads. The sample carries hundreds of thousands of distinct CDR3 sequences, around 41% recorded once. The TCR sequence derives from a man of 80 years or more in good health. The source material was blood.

The CDR3, as DNA: TGTGCCAGCAGCAAAGTCAGGGATACGCAGTATTTT. It is translated as CASSKVRDTQYF. This chain joins TRBV2 and TRBJ2-3, with D unresolved. Deletions cut 6 bases from V and 6 bases from J, with 10 bases between. The germline gives CDR1 SNHLY, CDR2 FYNNEI. CDR3 length: 12 amino acids.